A selection of T cell receptor beta chains follows, all from one sample in a study of siplizumab effects on memory and regulatory T cells. Measured with immunoSEQ multiplex PCR; TCRdb has only the in-frame clones, and not every one. Of more than 85,000 clones listed, roughly 94% were seen once; the top ten hold roughly 0.61%. Material: Tregs sorted from blood. These receptor sequences come from a human donor in good health. The CDR3 runs from the conserved cysteine through the conserved F or W. Each record gives: J gene, D gene, V gene, clone size, CDR3 DNA, CDR3 protein. D genes are given only for firm matches. Some rows have no size entry. The others give once, few or many, or a class for an expanded clone.

J gene: TRBJ2-7; D gene: .; V gene: TRBV7-2; clone size: few; CDR3 DNA: TGTGCCAGCAGCTTAATTTCGGGATTTGAATACGAGCAGTACTTC; CDR3 protein: CASSLISGFEYEQYF
J gene: TRBJ2-7; D gene: .; V gene: TRBV15; clone size: .; CDR3 DNA: TGTGCCACCAGCAGAGATTATCGGGGGCCATCCTACGAGCAGTACTTC; CDR3 protein: CATSRDYRGPSYEQYF
J gene: TRBJ2-5; D gene: TRBD1; V gene: TRBV18; clone size: .; CDR3 DNA: TGTGCCAGCTCACCAAGGTTGGGACAGAAAGAAGAGACCCAGTACTTC; CDR3 protein: CASSPRLGQKEETQYF
J gene: TRBJ1-4; D gene: .; V gene: TRBV14; clone size: .; CDR3 DNA: TGTGCCAGCAGCCCAGGCTCGATGCTTCGGAAACTGTTTTTT; CDR3 protein: CASSPGSMLRKLFF
J gene: TRBJ1-6; D gene: TRBD1; V gene: TRBV27; clone size: .; CDR3 DNA: TGTGCCAGCAGTAGACAGGGAGCCACATCACCCCTCCACTTT; CDR3 protein: CASSRQGATSPLHF
J gene: TRBJ2-7; D gene: .; V gene: TRBV5-5; clone size: .; CDR3 DNA: TGTGCCAGCAGCTACTTGTACGAGCAGTACTTC; CDR3 protein: CASSYLYEQYF
J gene: TRBJ1-5; D gene: .; V gene: TRBV27; clone size: .; CDR3 DNA: TGTGCCAGCAGTTTTGCTCCCTCAGGGGTCGGGCAGCCCCAGCATTTT; CDR3 protein: CASSFAPSGVGQPQHF
J gene: TRBJ2-7; D gene: TRBD1; V gene: TRBV2; clone size: .; CDR3 DNA: TGTGCCGGCCAACAGGGGGAAGTCTACGAGCAGTACTTC; CDR3 protein: CAGQQGEVYEQYF
J gene: TRBJ1-5; D gene: .; V gene: TRBV28; clone size: .; CDR3 DNA: TGTGCCAGCACCGGGGAGGGGAAGTATCAGCCCCAGCATTTT; CDR3 protein: CASTGEGKYQPQHF
J gene: TRBJ2-2; D gene: .; V gene: TRBV7-9; clone size: .; CDR3 DNA: TGTGCCACCCCCCTGTTTAACTTTGCCGGGGAGCTGTTTTTT; CDR3 protein: CATPLFNFAGELFF
J gene: TRBJ2-1; D gene: .; V gene: TRBV2; clone size: .; CDR3 DNA: TGTGCCAGCCACAGGTGGCAGGGCGGCGATGAGCAGTTCTTC; CDR3 protein: CASHRWQGGDEQFF
J gene: TRBJ2-7; D gene: .; V gene: TRBV10-2; clone size: .; CDR3 DNA: TGCGCCAGCAGTGTTCTTTCGACAGCACTTCTACTCGAGCAGTACTTC; CDR3 protein: CASSVLSTALLLEQYF
J gene: TRBJ2-3; D gene: TRBD2; V gene: TRBV14; clone size: .; CDR3 DNA: TGTGCCAGCAGTAAGCGGGAGGCCGGGGTTGAAGGACGGATTGGAGATACGCAGTATTTT; CDR3 protein: CASSKREAGVEGRIGDTQYF
J gene: TRBJ2-7; D gene: TRBD2; V gene: TRBV28; clone size: .; CDR3 DNA: TGTGCCAGTGGGACTACCTACGAGCAGTACTTC; CDR3 protein: CASGTTYEQYF
J gene: TRBJ1-1; D gene: .; V gene: TRBV21-1; clone size: .; CDR3 DNA: TGTGCCAGCAGCAAAGACGGGGCACGTTTGAACACTGAAGCTTTCTTT; CDR3 protein: CASSKDGARLNTEAFF
J gene: TRBJ2-7; D gene: .; V gene: TRBV7-9; clone size: .; CDR3 DNA: TGTGCCAGCAGCTCCCCAGGGCGGAAAGGCTCCTACGAGCAGTACTTC; CDR3 protein: CASSSPGRKGSYEQYF
J gene: TRBJ2-5; D gene: .; V gene: TRBV5-5; clone size: .; CDR3 DNA: TGTGCCAGCAGCTTGGCTGTTGGGTCTCAAGAGACCCAGTACTTC; CDR3 protein: CASSLAVGSQETQYF
J gene: TRBJ2-7; D gene: TRBD2; V gene: TRBV11-2; clone size: .; CDR3 DNA: TGTGCCAGCAGCTTTCCGAGACTAGCGGGAGGCCCCTCCTACGAGCAGTACTTC; CDR3 protein: CASSFPRLAGGPSYEQYF
J gene: TRBJ2-5; D gene: .; V gene: TRBV29-1; clone size: .; CDR3 DNA: TGCAGCGCTCTAAAACGGGGCGGCCAAGAGACCCAGTACTTC; CDR3 protein: CSALKRGGQETQYF
J gene: TRBJ2-7; D gene: TRBD2; V gene: TRBV29-1; clone size: .; CDR3 DNA: TGCAGCGTGGGAACTAGCGGGAGCATATCGCAGTACTTC; CDR3 protein: CSVGTSGSISQYF
J gene: TRBJ1-5; D gene: TRBD1; V gene: TRBV7-8; clone size: .; CDR3 DNA: TGTGCCAGCAGCTTTCAACAGGGGTATAGCAATCAGCCCCAGCATTTT; CDR3 protein: CASSFQQGYSNQPQHF
J gene: TRBJ2-1; D gene: .; V gene: TRBV28; clone size: .; CDR3 DNA: TGTGCCAGCAGTTCCTCGAGTACAGGGTACAATGAGCAGTTCTTC; CDR3 protein: CASSSSSTGYNEQFF
J gene: TRBJ2-6; D gene: .; V gene: TRBV19; clone size: .; CDR3 DNA: TGTGCCAGTATCGGGCGAAACTCTGGGGCCAACGTCCTGACTTTC; CDR3 protein: CASIGRNSGANVLTF
J gene: TRBJ2-1; D gene: .; V gene: TRBV5-1; clone size: .; CDR3 DNA: TGCGCCAGCAGCTTGGCCTATGAGCAGTTCTTC; CDR3 protein: CASSLAYEQFF
J gene: TRBJ1-5; D gene: TRBD1; V gene: TRBV7-9; clone size: .; CDR3 DNA: TGTGCCAGCAGCTCCGGGACAGTGAGCAATCAGCCCCAGCATTTT; CDR3 protein: CASSSGTVSNQPQHF
J gene: TRBJ2-3; D gene: .; V gene: TRBV30; clone size: once; CDR3 DNA: TGTGCCTGGACGAGGAGCACAGATACGCAGTATTTT; CDR3 protein: CAWTRSTDTQYF
J gene: TRBJ1-2; D gene: .; V gene: TRBV7-3; clone size: .; CDR3 DNA: TGTGCCAGCAGCTTAAACGGGAACTATGGCTACACCTTC; CDR3 protein: CASSLNGNYGYTF